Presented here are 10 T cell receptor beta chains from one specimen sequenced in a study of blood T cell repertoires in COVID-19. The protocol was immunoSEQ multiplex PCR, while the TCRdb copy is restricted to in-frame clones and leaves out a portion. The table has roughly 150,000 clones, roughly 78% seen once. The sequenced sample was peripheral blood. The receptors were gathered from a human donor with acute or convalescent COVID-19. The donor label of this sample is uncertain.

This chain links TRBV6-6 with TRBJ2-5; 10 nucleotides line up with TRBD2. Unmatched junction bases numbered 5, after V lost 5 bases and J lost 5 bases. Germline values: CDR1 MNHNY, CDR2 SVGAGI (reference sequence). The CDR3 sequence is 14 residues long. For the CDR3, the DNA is TGTGCCAGCAGTGGAGCGGGGGGGTGGGAGACCCAGTACTTC. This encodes CASSGAGGWETQYF.

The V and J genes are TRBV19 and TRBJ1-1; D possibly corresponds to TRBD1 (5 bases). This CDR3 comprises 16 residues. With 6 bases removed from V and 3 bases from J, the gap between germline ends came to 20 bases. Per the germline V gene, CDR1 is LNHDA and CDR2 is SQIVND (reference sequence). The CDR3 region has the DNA TGTGCCAGTAGCACCCTGAGTCGGGGGATCGACACTGAAGCTTTCTTT. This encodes CASSTLSRGIDTEAFF.

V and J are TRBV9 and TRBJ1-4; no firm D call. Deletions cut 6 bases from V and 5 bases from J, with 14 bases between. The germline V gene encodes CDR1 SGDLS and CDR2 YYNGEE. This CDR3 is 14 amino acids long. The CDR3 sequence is CASTSDTANEKLFF. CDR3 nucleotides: TGTGCCAGCACCTCAGACACCGCAAATGAAAAACTGTTTTTT.

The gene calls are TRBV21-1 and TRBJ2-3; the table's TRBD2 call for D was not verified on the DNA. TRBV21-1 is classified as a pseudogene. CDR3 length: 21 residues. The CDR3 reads CASSNSSVERRDSQCTDTQYF. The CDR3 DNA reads TGTGCCAGCAGCAATTCCTCTGTAGAGAGACGGGACTCCCAGTGCACAGATACGCAGTATTTT.

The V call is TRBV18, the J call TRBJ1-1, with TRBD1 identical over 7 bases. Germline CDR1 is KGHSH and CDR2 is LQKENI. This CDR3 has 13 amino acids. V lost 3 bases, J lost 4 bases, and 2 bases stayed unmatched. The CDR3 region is CASSPNRGTEAFF. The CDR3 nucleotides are TGTGCCAGCTCACCGAACAGGGGCACTGAAGCTTTCTTT.

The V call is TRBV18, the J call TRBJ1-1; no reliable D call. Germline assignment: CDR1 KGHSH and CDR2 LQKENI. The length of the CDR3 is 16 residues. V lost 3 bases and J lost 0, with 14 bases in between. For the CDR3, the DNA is TGTGCCAGCTCACCTACGGCCGGGAGAATGAACACTGAAGCTTTCTTT. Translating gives CASSPTAGRMNTEAFF.

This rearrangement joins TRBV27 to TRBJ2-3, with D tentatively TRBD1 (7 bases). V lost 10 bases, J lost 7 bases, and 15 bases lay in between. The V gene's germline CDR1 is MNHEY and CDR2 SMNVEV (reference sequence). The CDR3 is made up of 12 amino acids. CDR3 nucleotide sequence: TGTGCCACCAGGGGGGAGGAAAATACGCAGTATTTT. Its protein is CATRGEENTQYF.

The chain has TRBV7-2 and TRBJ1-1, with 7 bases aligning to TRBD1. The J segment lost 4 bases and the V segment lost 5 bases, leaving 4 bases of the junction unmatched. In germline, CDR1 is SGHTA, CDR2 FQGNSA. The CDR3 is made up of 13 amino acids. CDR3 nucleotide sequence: TGTGCCAGCAGCGCCGACAGGGTCACTGAAGCTTTCTTT. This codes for CASSADRVTEAFF.

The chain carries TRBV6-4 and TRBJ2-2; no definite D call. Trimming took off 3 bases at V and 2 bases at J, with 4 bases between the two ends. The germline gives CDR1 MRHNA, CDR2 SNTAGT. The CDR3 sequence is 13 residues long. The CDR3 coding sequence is TGTGCCAGCAGTGAGACAAACACCGGGGAGCTGTTTTTT. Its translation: CASSETNTGELFF.

CDR3 residues: CASSGRAGSQETQYF. The CDR3 DNA sequence: TGCGCCAGCAGCGGACGAGCGGGTTCCCAAGAGACCCAGTACTTC. The J gene is TRBJ2-5, the V gene TRBV4-3; possible D gene TRBD2, 6 bases. Trimming took off 5 bases at V and 1 base at J, with 14 bases between the two ends. Germline CDR1 and CDR2: LGHNA and YSLEER. This CDR3 is 15 amino acids long.